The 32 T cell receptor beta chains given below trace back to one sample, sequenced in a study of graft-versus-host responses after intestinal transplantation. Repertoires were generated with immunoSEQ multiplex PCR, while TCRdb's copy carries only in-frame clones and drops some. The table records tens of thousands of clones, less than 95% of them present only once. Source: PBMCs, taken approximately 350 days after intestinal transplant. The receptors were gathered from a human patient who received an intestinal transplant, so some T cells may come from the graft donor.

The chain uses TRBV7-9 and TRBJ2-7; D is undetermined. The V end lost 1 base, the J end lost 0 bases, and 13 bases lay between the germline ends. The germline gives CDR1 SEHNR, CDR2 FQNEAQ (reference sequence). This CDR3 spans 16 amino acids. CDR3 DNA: TGTGCCAGCAGCTTAGAGGTAGGCCCAAGCTCCTACGAGCAGTACTTC. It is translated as CASSLEVGPSSYEQYF.

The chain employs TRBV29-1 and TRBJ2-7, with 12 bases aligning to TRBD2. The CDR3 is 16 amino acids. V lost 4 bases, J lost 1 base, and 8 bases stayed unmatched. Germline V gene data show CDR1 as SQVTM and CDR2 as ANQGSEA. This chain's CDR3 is CSVGTSGRTYSYEQYF. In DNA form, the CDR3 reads TGCAGCGTTGGTACTAGCGGGAGGACCTATTCCTACGAGCAGTACTTC.

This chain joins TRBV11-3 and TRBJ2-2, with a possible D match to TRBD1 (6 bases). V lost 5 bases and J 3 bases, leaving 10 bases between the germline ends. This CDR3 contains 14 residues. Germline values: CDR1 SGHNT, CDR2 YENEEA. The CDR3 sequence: CASSLGQYTGELFF. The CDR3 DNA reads TGTGCCAGCAGCCTAGGACAGTACACCGGGGAGCTGTTTTTT.

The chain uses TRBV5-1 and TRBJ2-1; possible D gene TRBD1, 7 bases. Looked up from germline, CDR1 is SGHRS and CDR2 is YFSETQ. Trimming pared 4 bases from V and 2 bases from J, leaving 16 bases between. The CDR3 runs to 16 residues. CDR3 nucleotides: TGCGCCAGCAGCGGAGGGGGCGGGCCTACCTACAATGAGCAGTTCTTC. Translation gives CASSGGGGPTYNEQFF.

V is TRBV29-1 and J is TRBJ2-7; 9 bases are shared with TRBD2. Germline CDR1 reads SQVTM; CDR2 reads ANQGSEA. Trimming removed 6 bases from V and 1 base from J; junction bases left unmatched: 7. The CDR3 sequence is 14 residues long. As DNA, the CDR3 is TGCAGCGTGGATACTAGCGGGTCATCCTACGAGCAGTACTTC. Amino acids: CSVDTSGSSYEQYF.

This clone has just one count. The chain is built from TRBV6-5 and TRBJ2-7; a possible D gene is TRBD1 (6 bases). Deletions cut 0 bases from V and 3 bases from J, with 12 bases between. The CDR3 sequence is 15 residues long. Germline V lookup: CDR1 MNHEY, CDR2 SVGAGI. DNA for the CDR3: TGTGCCAGCAGTTACTCTTTCGGACAGAGCTACGAGCAGTACTTC. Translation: CASSYSFGQSYEQYF.

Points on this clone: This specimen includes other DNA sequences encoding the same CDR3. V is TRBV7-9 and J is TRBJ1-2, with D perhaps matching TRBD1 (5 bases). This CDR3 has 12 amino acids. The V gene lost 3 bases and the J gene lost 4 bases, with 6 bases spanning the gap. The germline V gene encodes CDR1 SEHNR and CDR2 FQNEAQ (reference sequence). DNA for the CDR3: TGTGCCAGCAGCTTGGGGCGCTATGGCTACACCTTC. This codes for CASSLGRYGYTF.

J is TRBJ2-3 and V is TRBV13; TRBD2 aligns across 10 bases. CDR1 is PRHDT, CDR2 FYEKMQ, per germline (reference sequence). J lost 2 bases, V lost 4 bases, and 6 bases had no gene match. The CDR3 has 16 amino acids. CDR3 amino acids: CASSSRTSGFTDTQYF. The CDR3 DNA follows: TGTGCCAGCAGCTCACGGACTAGCGGTTTCACAGATACGCAGTATTTT.

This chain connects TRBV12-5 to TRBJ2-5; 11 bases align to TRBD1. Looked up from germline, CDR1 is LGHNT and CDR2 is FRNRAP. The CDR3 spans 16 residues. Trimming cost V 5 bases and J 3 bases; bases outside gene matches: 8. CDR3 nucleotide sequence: TGTGCTAGTGGTACCGGGACAGGGGGTGTTGAAGAGACCCAGTACTTC. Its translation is CASGTGTGGVEETQYF.

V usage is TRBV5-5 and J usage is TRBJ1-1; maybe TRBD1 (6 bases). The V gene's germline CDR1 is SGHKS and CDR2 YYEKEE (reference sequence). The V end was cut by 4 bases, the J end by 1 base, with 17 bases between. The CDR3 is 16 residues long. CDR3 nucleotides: TGTGCCAGCAGCGGGGGCGCAGCCGTCCGGAACACTGAAGCTTTCTTT. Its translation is CASSGGAAVRNTEAFF.

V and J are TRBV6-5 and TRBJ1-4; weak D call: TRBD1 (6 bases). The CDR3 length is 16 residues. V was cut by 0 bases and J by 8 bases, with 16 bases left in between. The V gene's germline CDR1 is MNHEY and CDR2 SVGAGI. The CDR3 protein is CASSYSILGAREKLFF. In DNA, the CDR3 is TGTGCCAGCAGTTACTCGATTCTGGGGGCAAGAGAAAAACTGTTTTTT.

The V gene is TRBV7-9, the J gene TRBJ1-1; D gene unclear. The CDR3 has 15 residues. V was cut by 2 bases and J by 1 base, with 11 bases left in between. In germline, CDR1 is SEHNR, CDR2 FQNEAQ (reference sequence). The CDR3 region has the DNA TGTGCCAGCAGCTTATTTTTGTGGGGGAACACTGAAGCTTTCTTT. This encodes CASSLFLWGNTEAFF.

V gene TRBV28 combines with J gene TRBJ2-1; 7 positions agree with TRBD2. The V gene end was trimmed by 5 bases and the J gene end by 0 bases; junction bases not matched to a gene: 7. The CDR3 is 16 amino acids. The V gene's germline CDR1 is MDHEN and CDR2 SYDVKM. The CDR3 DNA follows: TGTGCCAGCAGTCCCCCTAGCGGATCCTCCTACAATGAGCAGTTCTTC. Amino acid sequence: CASSPPSGSSYNEQFF.

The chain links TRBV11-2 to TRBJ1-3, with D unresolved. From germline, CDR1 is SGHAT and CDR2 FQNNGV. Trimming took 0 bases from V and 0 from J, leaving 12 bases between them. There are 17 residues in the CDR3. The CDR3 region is CASSLDISGASGNTIYF. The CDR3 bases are TGTGCCAGCAGCTTAGATATCTCAGGCGCCTCTGGAAACACCATATATTTT.

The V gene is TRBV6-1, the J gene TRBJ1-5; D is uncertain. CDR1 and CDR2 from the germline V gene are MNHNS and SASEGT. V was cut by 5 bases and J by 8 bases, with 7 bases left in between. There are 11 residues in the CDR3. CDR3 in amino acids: CASSIPEPQHF. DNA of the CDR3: TGTGCCAGCAGTATACCCGAGCCCCAGCATTTT.

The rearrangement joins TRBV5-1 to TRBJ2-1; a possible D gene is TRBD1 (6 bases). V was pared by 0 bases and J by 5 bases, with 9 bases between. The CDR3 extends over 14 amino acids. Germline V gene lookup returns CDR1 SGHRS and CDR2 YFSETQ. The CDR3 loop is CASSLGGQNNEQFF. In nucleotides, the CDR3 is TGCGCCAGCAGCTTGGGGGGACAAAACAATGAGCAGTTCTTC.

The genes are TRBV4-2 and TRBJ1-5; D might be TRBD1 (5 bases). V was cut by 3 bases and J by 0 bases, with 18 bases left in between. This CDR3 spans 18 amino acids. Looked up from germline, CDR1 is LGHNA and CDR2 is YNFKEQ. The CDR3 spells CASSQIHEQVYSNQPQHF. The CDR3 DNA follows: TGTGCCAGCAGCCAGATCCATGAACAGGTGTATAGCAATCAGCCCCAGCATTTT.

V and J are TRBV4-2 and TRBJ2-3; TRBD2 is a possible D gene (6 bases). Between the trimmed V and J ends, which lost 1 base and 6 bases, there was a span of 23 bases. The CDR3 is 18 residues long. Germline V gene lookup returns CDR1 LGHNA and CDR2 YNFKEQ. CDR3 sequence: CASSQGRDFPWSFDTQYF. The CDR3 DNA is TGTGCCAGCAGCCAAGGCCGGGACTTCCCATGGTCTTTTGATACGCAGTATTTT.

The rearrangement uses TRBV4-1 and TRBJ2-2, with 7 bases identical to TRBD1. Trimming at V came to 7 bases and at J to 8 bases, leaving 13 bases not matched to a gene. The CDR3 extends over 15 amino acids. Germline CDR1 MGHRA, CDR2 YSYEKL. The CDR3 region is CASTNRGGPVGELFF. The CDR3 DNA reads TGCGCCAGCACCAACAGGGGCGGTCCAGTAGGGGAGCTGTTTTTT.

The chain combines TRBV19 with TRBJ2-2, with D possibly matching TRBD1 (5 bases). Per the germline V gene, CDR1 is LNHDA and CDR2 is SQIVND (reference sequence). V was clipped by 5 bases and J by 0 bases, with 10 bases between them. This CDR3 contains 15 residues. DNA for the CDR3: TGTGCCAGTAGTCGAGACAGTTCGAACACCGGGGAGCTGTTTTTT. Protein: CASSRDSSNTGELFF. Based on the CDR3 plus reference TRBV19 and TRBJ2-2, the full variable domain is DGGITQSPKYLFRKEGQNVTLSCEQNLNHDAMYWYRQDPGQGLRLIYYSQIVNDFQKGDIAEGYSVSREKKESFPLTVTSAQKNPTAFYLCASSRDSSNTGELFFGEGSRLTVL.

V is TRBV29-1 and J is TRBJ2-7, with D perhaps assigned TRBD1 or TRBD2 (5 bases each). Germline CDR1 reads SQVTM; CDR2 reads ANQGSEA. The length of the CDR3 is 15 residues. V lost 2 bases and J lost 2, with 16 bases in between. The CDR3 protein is CSVESPGPITYEQYF. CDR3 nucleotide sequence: TGCAGCGTTGAATCCCCGGGACCGATAACCTACGAGCAGTACTTC.

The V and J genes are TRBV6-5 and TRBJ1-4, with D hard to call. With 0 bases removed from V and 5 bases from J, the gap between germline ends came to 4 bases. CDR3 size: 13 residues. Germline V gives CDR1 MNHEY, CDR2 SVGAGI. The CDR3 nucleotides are TGTGCCAGCAGTTACTCTGCCAATGAAAAACTGTTTTTT. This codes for CASSYSANEKLFF.

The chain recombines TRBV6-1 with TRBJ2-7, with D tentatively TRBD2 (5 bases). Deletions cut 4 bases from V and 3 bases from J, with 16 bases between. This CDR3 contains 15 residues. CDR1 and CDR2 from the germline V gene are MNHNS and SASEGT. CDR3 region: CASSVLEGTSYEQYF. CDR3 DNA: TGTGCCAGCAGTGTCCTAGAGGGAACCAGCTACGAGCAGTACTTC.

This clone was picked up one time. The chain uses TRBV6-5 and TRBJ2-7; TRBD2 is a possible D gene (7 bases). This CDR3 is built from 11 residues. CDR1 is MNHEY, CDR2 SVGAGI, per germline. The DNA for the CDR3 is TGTGCGGGGAGGGGACACTACGAGCAGTACTTC. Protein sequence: CAGRGHYEQYF.

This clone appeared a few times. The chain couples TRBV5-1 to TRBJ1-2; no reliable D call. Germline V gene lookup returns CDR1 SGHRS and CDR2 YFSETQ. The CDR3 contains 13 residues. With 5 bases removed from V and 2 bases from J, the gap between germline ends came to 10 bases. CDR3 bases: TGCGCCAGCAGTTTAGGCTCAAACTATGGCTACACCTTC. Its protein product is CASSLGSNYGYTF.

The CDR3, as DNA: TGTGCCAGCAGCTTAGAACCAGGGGACTACGAGCAGTACTTC. Protein sequence: CASSLEPGDYEQYF. This sequence joins TRBV7-6 and TRBJ2-7, with a tentative D call TRBD1 (6 bases). The length of the CDR3 is 14 residues. Germline CDR1 and CDR2: SGHVS and FNYEAQ. V was trimmed by 1 base and J by 3 bases, leaving 10 bases between them.

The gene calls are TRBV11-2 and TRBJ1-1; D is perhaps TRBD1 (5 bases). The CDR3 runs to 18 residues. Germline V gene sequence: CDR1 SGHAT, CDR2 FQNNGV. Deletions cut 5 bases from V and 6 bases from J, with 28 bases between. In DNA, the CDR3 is TGTGCCAGCAGCGTTCGTGTGGGCCCCCAGGGTTTGGCTCCTGAAGCTTTCTTT. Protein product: CASSVRVGPQGLAPEAFF.

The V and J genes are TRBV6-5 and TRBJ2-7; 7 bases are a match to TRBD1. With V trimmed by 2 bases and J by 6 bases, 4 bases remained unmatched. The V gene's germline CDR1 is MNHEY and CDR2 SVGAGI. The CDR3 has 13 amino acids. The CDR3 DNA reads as TGTGCCAGCAGTTACAGGGGACAGAGCGAGCAGTACTTC. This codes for CASSYRGQSEQYF.

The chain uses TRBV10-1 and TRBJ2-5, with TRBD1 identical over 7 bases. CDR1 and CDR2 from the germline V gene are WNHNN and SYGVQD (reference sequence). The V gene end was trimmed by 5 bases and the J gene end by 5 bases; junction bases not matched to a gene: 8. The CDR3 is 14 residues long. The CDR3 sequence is CASSTGTEAETQYF. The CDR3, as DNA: TGCGCCAGCAGTACCGGGACAGAAGCGGAGACCCAGTACTTC.

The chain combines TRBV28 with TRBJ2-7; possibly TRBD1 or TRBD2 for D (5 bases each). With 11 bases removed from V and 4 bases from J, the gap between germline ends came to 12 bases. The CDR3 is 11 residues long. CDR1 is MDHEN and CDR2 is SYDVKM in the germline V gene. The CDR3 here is CAAEGQYEQYF. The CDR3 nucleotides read TGTGCCGCCGAGGGGCAGTACGAGCAGTACTTC.

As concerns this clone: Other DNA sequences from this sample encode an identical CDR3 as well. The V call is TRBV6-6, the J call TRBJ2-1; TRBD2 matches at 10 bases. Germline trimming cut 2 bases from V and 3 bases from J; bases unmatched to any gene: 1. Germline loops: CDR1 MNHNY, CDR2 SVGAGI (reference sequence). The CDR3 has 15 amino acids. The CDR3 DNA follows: TGTGCCAGCAGTTACAGCGGGGGGGACTACAATGAGCAGTTCTTC. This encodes CASSYSGGDYNEQFF.

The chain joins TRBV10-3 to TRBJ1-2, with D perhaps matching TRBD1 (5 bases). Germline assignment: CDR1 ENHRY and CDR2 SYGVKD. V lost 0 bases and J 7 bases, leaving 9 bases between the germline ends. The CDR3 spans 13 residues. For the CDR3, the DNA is TGTGCCATCAGTGAGTCGCCAGGGATTGGCTACACCTTC. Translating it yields CAISESPGIGYTF.